These 29 T cell receptor beta chains originate from one sample sequenced in a study of T cell changes during pregnancy in multiple sclerosis (dated by TCRdb to the late 2010s). Libraries were made using the immunoSEQ multiplex PCR assay. Imported from immuneACCESS, the table was reduced by TCRdb to in-frame sequences with V and J called. These copies leave out some clones; in studies compared against another copy, an unresolved V gene accounts for under half, and the cause of the remainder is not known. Within this sample are roughly 120,000 clones, with approximately 95% of them counted one time only. Roughly 6.2% of the sample rests with the top ten. The input for sequencing was peripheral blood, taken before pregnancy. These receptors all come from a female donor with multiple sclerosis, enrolled in a pregnancy study.

This chain joins TRBV30 and TRBJ1-3; TRBD1 might be the D (6 bases). Per germline, CDR1 GTSNPN and CDR2 SVGIG (reference sequence). The CDR3 runs 14 residues. V was pared by 2 bases and J by 0 bases, with 8 bases between. The CDR3, as DNA: TGTGCCTGGAGTACAGGGTTCTCTGGAAACACCATATATTTT. Translating it yields CAWSTGFSGNTIYF.

This clone appeared a single time. CDR3 residues: CASSLASAEYNEQFF. The CDR3 nucleotides read TGCGCCAGCAGCTTGGCCTCTGCGGAGTACAATGAGCAGTTCTTC. This chain joins TRBV5-1 and TRBJ2-1; D not resolved. The CDR3 spans 15 residues. With 0 bases removed from V and 4 bases from J, the gap between germline ends came to 11 bases. Germline V CDR1 and CDR2: SGHRS, YFSETQ.

The chain has TRBV11-3 and TRBJ2-2, with TRBD1 matching over 8 bases. The CDR3 totals 14 residues. Per germline, CDR1 SGHNT and CDR2 YENEEA. With 2 bases clipped from V and 5 bases from J, the junction kept 1 base outside the gene matches. In DNA, the CDR3 is TGTGCCAGCAGCTTACGACAGGGGACCGGGGAGCTGTTTTTT. Residues: CASSLRQGTGELFF.

The chain recombines TRBV5-5 with TRBJ2-7; TRBD1 matches 7 bases. This CDR3 region has 15 residues. In germline, CDR1 is SGHKS, CDR2 YYEKEE (reference sequence). V shed 7 bases and J 0 bases; nucleotides not matched to a gene: 10. CDR3 nucleotide sequence: TGTGCCAGCGCAATTGACAGGGTTTACTCCTACGAGCAGTACTTC. Encoded protein: CASAIDRVYSYEQYF. The full variable domain, completed using reference TRBV5-5 and TRBJ2-7, is DAGVTQSPTHLIKTRGQQVTLRCSPISGHKSVSWYQQVLGQGPQFIFQYYEKEERGRGNFPDRFSARQFPNYSSELNVNALLLGDSALYLCASAIDRVYSYEQYFGPGTRLTVT.

Only one count was recorded for this clone. The genes are TRBV7-9 and TRBJ1-5; the D gene is possibly TRBD1 (5 bases). Germline CDR1 is SEHNR and CDR2 is FQNEAQ (reference sequence). The germline V and J ends were trimmed by 1 base and 6 bases, with 7 bases remaining between them. There are 13 residues in the CDR3. The CDR3 loop reads CASSLGGGQPQHF. The CDR3 coding sequence is TGTGCCAGCAGCTTAGGGGGGGGTCAGCCCCAGCATTTT.

V gene TRBV7-2 combines with J gene TRBJ1-4; possibly TRBD1 for D (6 bases). This CDR3 is 15 amino acids long. Germline values: CDR1 SGHTA, CDR2 FQGNSA. Trimming removed 1 base from V and 3 bases from J, with 9 bases in between. The CDR3 sequence: CASSLGGQANEKLFF. The CDR3 nucleotides are TGTGCCAGCAGCTTAGGGGGGCAGGCTAATGAAAAACTGTTTTTT.

V and J are TRBV27 and TRBJ1-4; TRBD1 is a possible D gene (6 bases). V was trimmed by 6 bases and J by 8 bases, leaving 16 bases between them. The germline gives CDR1 MNHEY, CDR2 SMNVEV (reference sequence). This CDR3 has 14 residues. The CDR3 loop is CASSRGLMGEKLFF. DNA of the CDR3: TGTGCCAGCAGCAGGGGATTAATGGGGGAAAAACTGTTTTTT. The full variable domain, its missing parts supplied by reference TRBV27 and TRBJ1-4, is EAQVTQNPRYLITVTGKKLTVTCSQNMNHEYMSWYRQDPGLGLRQIYYSMNVEVTDKGDVPEGYKVSRKEKRNFPLILESPSPNQTSLYFCASSRGLMGEKLFFGSGTQLSVL.

CDR3 nucleotides: TGTGCCAGCAGTTTGCAGGACAGGCAAGGTCAGCCCCAGCATTTT. Translating gives CASSLQDRQGQPQHF. The rearrangement links TRBV5-6 to TRBJ1-5; TRBD1 agrees at 7 bases. The CDR3 is made up of 15 amino acids. Per the germline V gene, CDR1 is SGHDT and CDR2 is YYEEEE. The V and J ends lost 5 bases and 6 bases, in that order; junction bases with no gene match: 11.

This clone was counted only a few times. V gene TRBV7-6 combines with J gene TRBJ1-3; TRBD1 aligns across 7 bases. The CDR3 sequence is 15 residues long. Germline assignment: CDR1 SGHVS and CDR2 FNYEAQ. V lost 1 base and J lost 4; bases outside the gene matches: 4. CDR3 DNA sequence: TGTGCCAGCAGCTTAGAGGGGGCGTTGGGAAACACCATATATTTT. It encodes CASSLEGALGNTIYF.

The chain links TRBV29-1 to TRBJ2-1; 7 bases line up with TRBD1. The V and J ends lost 5 bases and 0 bases, in that order; junction bases with no gene match: 7. From germline, CDR1 is SQVTM and CDR2 ANQGSEA. This CDR3 spans 15 amino acids. The CDR3 DNA follows: TGCAGCGTTAAACACCGGGACAGCTCCTACAATGAGCAGTTCTTC. Translated, it gives CSVKHRDSSYNEQFF.

This CDR3 is CASSLGTSGGLTDTQYF. The CDR3 DNA reads as TGCGCCAGCAGCTTGGGGACTAGCGGGGGTCTCACAGATACGCAGTATTTT. The chain is built from TRBV5-1 and TRBJ2-3; TRBD2 agrees at 13 bases. This CDR3 has 17 residues. With V trimmed by 0 bases and J by 2 bases, 3 bases remained unmatched. Looked up from germline, CDR1 is SGHRS and CDR2 is YFSETQ. Full variable domain (missing parts from reference TRBV5-1 and TRBJ2-3): KAGVTQTPRYLIKTRGQQVTLSCSPISGHRSVSWYQQTPGQGLQFLFEYFSETQRNKGNFPGRFSGRQFSNSRSEMNVSTLELGDSALYLCASSLGTSGGLTDTQYFGPGTRLTVL.

CDR3 protein: CASSSVVGTGVTEAFF. CDR3 coding DNA: TGTGCCAGTAGTTCAGTGGTCGGGACAGGGGTCACTGAAGCTTTCTTT. The V and J genes are TRBV19 and TRBJ1-1; TRBD1 matches at 10 bases. The CDR3 loop spans 16 amino acids. Germline V gene data show CDR1 as LNHDA and CDR2 as SQIVND (reference sequence). With 5 bases clipped from V and 4 bases from J, the junction kept 10 bases outside the gene matches.

This clone was observed a single time. The chain employs TRBV10-2 and TRBJ1-5; 10 bases match TRBD1. The trim removed 5 bases at V and 2 bases at J, leaving 6 bases unmatched. This CDR3 has 16 amino acids. Per germline, CDR1 WSHSY and CDR2 SAAADI. The CDR3 nucleotides read TGCGCCAGCAGTTTCGGGACAGGGGTTGGCAATCAGCCCCAGCATTTT. As protein: CASSFGTGVGNQPQHF.

This clone has a single count. V gene TRBV30 combines with J gene TRBJ1-1; 9 bases match TRBD1. The ends lost 5 bases at V and 3 bases at J; junction bases unmatched: 4. CDR3 length: 13 residues. Germline V gene sequence: CDR1 GTSNPN, CDR2 SVGIG (reference sequence). The CDR3 bases are TGTGCCTGGGACAGGGGGGCCGACACTGAAGCTTTCTTT. Its translation is CAWDRGADTEAFF. The variable domain in full, with the rest retrieved from reference TRBV30 and TRBJ1-1, is SQTIHQWPATLVQPVGSPLSLECTVEGTSNPNLYWYRQAAGRGLQLLFYSVGIGQISSEVPQNLSASRPQDRQFILSSKKLLLSDSGFYLCAWDRGADTEAFFGQGTRLTVV.

The V gene is TRBV28, the J gene TRBJ2-7; TRBD2 matches at 13 bases. The CDR3 length is 16 residues. The V gene's germline CDR1 is MDHEN and CDR2 SYDVKM. J lost 4 bases, V lost 5 bases, and 8 bases had no gene match. Written as DNA, the CDR3 is TGTGCCAGCAGTGGGACTAGCGGGACCACTACATACGAGCAGTACTTC. Amino acid sequence: CASSGTSGTTTYEQYF. Full variable domain (missing parts from reference TRBV28 and TRBJ2-7): DVKVTQSSRYLVKRTGEKVFLECVQDMDHENMFWYRQDPGLGLRLIYFSYDVKMKEKGDIPEGYSVSREKKERFSLILESASTNQTSMYLCASSGTSGTTTYEQYFGPGTRLTVT.

The rearrangement links TRBV5-8 to TRBJ2-2; 8 bases are a match to TRBD2. Germline V CDR1 and CDR2: SGHTS, YDEGEE. The CDR3 totals 16 residues. V shed 5 bases, J shed 5 bases, and the junction held 11 bases outside the gene matches. CDR3 in DNA: TGTGCCAGCAGGGCCCGGGAGGGCCTTCGAACCGGGGAGCTGTTTTTT. Translation gives CASRAREGLRTGELFF.

V gene TRBV30 combines with J gene TRBJ2-1; maybe TRBD2 (5 bases). Germline assignment: CDR1 GTSNPN and CDR2 SVGIG (reference sequence). The ends were cut back, 4 bases at V and 2 bases at J, with 12 bases in the middle. The CDR3 sequence is 14 residues long. In nucleotides, the CDR3 is TGTGCCTGGAATGGACTTTCGACCTACAATGAGCAGTTCTTC. Amino acids: CAWNGLSTYNEQFF. Together with reference TRBV30 and TRBJ2-1, the CDR3 gives the full variable domain: SQTIHQWPATLVQPVGSPLSLECTVEGTSNPNLYWYRQAAGRGLQLLFYSVGIGQISSEVPQNLSASRPQDRQFILSSKKLLLSDSGFYLCAWNGLSTYNEQFFGPGTRLTVL.

This clone was recorded only once. The J gene is TRBJ2-1, the V gene TRBV5-6; D possibly corresponds to TRBD2 (5 bases). Germline V gene data show CDR1 as SGHDT and CDR2 as YYEEEE. This CDR3 region has 17 residues. V was trimmed by 0 bases and J by 2 bases, leaving 15 bases between them. CDR3: CASSLAGRGPAYNEQFF. CDR3 DNA: TGTGCCAGCAGCTTGGCTGGGCGCGGGCCAGCCTACAATGAGCAGTTCTTC.

V is TRBV5-1 and J is TRBJ1-5; D is possibly TRBD1 (6 bases). The CDR3 runs 14 residues. Trimming removed 4 bases from V and 7 bases from J, with 15 bases in between. The germline gives CDR1 SGHRS, CDR2 YFSETQ. The CDR3 is CASSPQGGVQPQHF. DNA for the CDR3: TGCGCCAGCAGCCCTCAAGGGGGGGTCCAGCCCCAGCATTTT.

The chain has TRBV27 and TRBJ2-7, with a possible D match to TRBD2 (6 bases). Germline-derived CDR1 and CDR2 are MNHEY and SMNVEV (reference sequence). Trimming took off 7 bases at V and 6 bases at J, with 22 bases between the two ends. The CDR3 totals 15 residues. CDR3 protein: CASTSLVGRGGEQYF. The DNA of the CDR3 is TGTGCCAGCACCAGTTTAGTAGGTAGGGGAGGCGAGCAGTACTTC.

The chain employs TRBV30 and TRBJ2-7; 7 nucleotides align to TRBD1. Per the germline V gene, CDR1 is GTSNPN and CDR2 is SVGIG (reference sequence). CDR3 size: 13 residues. The V and J ends lost 5 bases and 6 bases, in that order; junction bases with no gene match: 10. The CDR3: CAWARGGSSEQYF. The CDR3, as DNA: TGTGCCTGGGCCAGAGGGGGCTCTAGCGAGCAGTACTTC.

The genes are TRBV5-6 and TRBJ2-1, with 7 bases identical to TRBD1. V shed 4 bases, J shed 4 bases, and the junction held 8 bases outside the gene matches. The germline V gene has CDR1 SGHDT and CDR2 YYEEEE. CDR3 size: 15 residues. Written as DNA, the CDR3 is TGTGCCAGCAGCCCACGCCGGACAGGATACAATGAGCAGTTCTTC. Its protein product is CASSPRRTGYNEQFF.

V gene TRBV5-4 combines with J gene TRBJ2-1; TRBD1 matches 7 bases. The V gene end was trimmed by 3 bases and the J gene end by 7 bases; junction bases not matched to a gene: 13. This CDR3 has 16 amino acids. CDR1 and CDR2 (germline): SGHNT, YYREEE (reference sequence). As DNA, the CDR3 is TGTGCCAGCAGCTCTCTTACAGGGGAAGGGCTGAATGAGCAGTTCTTC. Its protein is CASSSLTGEGLNEQFF.

This clone came up once. This chain joins TRBV28 and TRBJ2-3; D unresolved. Trimming pared 0 bases from V and 1 base from J, leaving 5 bases between. The length of the CDR3 is 14 residues. CDR1 and CDR2 from the germline V gene are MDHEN and SYDVKM. This CDR3 is CASSLWGRTDTQYF. Written as DNA, the CDR3 is TGTGCCAGCAGTTTATGGGGCCGCACAGATACGCAGTATTTT. The entire variable domain, with the rest obtained from reference TRBV28 and TRBJ2-3, is as follows: DVKVTQSSRYLVKRTGEKVFLECVQDMDHENMFWYRQDPGLGLRLIYFSYDVKMKEKGDIPEGYSVSREKKERFSLILESASTNQTSMYLCASSLWGRTDTQYFGPGTRLTVL.

V and J are TRBV6-1 and TRBJ1-2; 7 bases map to TRBD1. The length of the CDR3 is 11 residues. V dropped 9 bases and J dropped 3; count of bases not matched to a gene: 1. Looked up from germline, CDR1 is MNHNS and CDR2 is SASEGT. The CDR3 nucleotides read TGTGCCAGTCAGGGGGACTATGGCTACACCTTC. The encoded protein is CASQGDYGYTF.

The rearrangement joins TRBV19 to TRBJ1-5; possible D gene TRBD1, 5 bases. This CDR3 contains 13 residues. Per the germline V gene, CDR1 is LNHDA and CDR2 is SQIVND (reference sequence). V was shortened by 5 bases and J by 7 bases, with 12 bases between the two germline ends. The CDR3 protein is CASSSGLYQPQHF. The CDR3 DNA follows: TGTGCCAGTAGTTCAGGGTTATACCAGCCCCAGCATTTT.

Here the CDR3 reads CASSLQGASEKLFF. CDR3 bases: TGTGCCAGCAGCTTACAGGGGGCCAGTGAAAAACTGTTTTTT. The chain recombines TRBV5-4 with TRBJ1-4; 9 nucleotides agree with TRBD1. There are 14 residues in the CDR3. V shed 2 bases, J shed 7 bases, and the junction held 3 bases outside the gene matches. From germline, CDR1 is SGHNT and CDR2 YYREEE (reference sequence).

The V gene is TRBV2, the J gene TRBJ2-3, with D maybe TRBD1 (5 bases). The CDR3 sequence is 16 residues long. Germline CDR1 is SNHLY and CDR2 is FYNNEI. Trimming cost V 8 bases and J 2 bases, with 20 bases left between them. CDR3 sequence reads: CASPLLQGRATDTQYF. DNA for the CDR3: TGTGCCAGCCCCCTCCTCCAGGGAAGGGCCACAGATACGCAGTATTTT.

The V and J genes are TRBV2 and TRBJ1-2, with unresolved D. Germline assignment: CDR1 SNHLY and CDR2 FYNNEI. The CDR3 spans 13 residues. V dropped 8 bases and J dropped 4 bases, with 14 bases sitting between them. The CDR3 protein is CASEARGPYGYTF. In DNA form, the CDR3 reads TGTGCCAGCGAGGCGCGGGGTCCCTATGGCTACACCTTC.